The table lists the clone carrying this T cell receptor (beta chain) with a few counts. The data were taken from a study of identical twins. TCRdb re-called the 5' RACE reads through MiXCR, storing one row per CDR3 protein. The table shows hundreds of thousands of distinct CDR3 sequences, with over 12% occurring only once. The sequencing input was memory (CD45RO+) T cells sorted from blood. This sequence originates from a woman in her late teens or twenties in good health.

This CDR3 is CASSQGTTSTDTQYF. The CDR3 DNA follows: TGTGCCAGCAGCCAAGGGACGACCAGCACAGATACGCAGTATTTT. This chain links TRBV3-1 with TRBJ2-3; D unclear. From germline, CDR1 is LGHDT and CDR2 YNNKEL (reference sequence). CDR3 size: 15 residues. The ends were cut back, 1 base at V and 0 bases at J, with 8 bases in the middle.